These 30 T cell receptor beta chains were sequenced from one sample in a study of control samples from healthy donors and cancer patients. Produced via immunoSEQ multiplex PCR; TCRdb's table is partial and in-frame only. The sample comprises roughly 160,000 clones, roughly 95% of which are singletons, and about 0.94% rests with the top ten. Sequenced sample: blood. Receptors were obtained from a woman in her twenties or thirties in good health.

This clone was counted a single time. The CDR3 sequence: CASSQDRGAVAKNIQYF. DNA for the CDR3: TGTGCCAGCAGCCAAGATCGGGGGGCGGTTGCCAAAAACATTCAGTACTTC. The V gene is TRBV3-1 (or the pseudogene TRBV3-2), the J gene TRBJ2-4, with D tentatively TRBD2 (7 bases). The CDR3 consists of 17 residues. Germline lookup yields CDR1 LGHDT and CDR2 YNNKEL (reference sequence). V was clipped by 0 bases and J by 1 base, with 13 bases between them.

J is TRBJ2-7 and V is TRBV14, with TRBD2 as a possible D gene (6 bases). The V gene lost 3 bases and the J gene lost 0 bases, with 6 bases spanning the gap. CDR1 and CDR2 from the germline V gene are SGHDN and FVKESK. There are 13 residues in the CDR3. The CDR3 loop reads CASSHGGSYEQYF. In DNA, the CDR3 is TGTGCCAGCAGCCACGGGGGCTCCTACGAGCAGTACTTC. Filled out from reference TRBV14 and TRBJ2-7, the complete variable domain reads EAGVTQFPSHSVIEKGQTVTLRCDPISGHDNLYWYRRVMGKEIKFLLHFVKESKQDESGMPNNRFLAERTGGTYSTLKVQPAELEDSGVYFCASSHGGSYEQYFGPGTRLTVT.

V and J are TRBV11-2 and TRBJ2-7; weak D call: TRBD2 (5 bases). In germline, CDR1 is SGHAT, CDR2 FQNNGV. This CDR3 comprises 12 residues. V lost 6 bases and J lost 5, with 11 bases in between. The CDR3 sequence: CASSSSFHEQYF. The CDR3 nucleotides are TGTGCCAGCAGTTCTAGCTTTCACGAGCAGTACTTC.

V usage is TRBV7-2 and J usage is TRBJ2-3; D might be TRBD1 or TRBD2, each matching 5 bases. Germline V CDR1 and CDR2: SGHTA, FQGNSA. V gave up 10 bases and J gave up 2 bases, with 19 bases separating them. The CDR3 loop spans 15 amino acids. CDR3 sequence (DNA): TGTGCCAACCAGCCCCGGGGCCACTTCACAGATACGCAGTATTTT. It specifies CANQPRGHFTDTQYF.

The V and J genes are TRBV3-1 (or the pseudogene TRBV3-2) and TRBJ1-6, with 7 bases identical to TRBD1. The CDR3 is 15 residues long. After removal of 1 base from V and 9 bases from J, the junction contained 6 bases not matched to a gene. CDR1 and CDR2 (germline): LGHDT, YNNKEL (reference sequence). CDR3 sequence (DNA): TGTGCCAGCAGCCAAGCTAGGCCAGGGGGTTCACCCCTCCACTTT. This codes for CASSQARPGGSPLHF.

CDR3 DNA sequence: TGCGCCAGCAGCGAGGGACAGAGCTCCTACAATGAGCAGTTCTTC. This sequence encodes CASSEGQSSYNEQFF. The chain is built from TRBV5-1 and TRBJ2-1; 7 nucleotides line up with TRBD1. There are 15 residues in the CDR3. Germline V CDR1 and CDR2: SGHRS, YFSETQ. The ends lost 4 bases at V and 0 bases at J; junction bases unmatched: 4.

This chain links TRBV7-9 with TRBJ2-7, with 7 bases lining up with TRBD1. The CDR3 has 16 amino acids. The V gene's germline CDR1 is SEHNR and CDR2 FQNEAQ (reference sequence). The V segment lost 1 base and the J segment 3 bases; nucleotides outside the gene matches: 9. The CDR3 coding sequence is TGTGCCAGCAGCTTAGGTTCAGGGGGACCCGGCTACGAGCAGTACTTC. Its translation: CASSLGSGGPGYEQYF.

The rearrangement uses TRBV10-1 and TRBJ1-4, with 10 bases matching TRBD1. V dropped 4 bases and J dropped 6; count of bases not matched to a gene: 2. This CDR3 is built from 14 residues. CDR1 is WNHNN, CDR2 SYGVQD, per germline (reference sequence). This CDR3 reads CASSAGTGDEKLFF. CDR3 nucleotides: TGCGCCAGCAGTGCCGGGACAGGGGATGAAAAACTGTTTTTT.

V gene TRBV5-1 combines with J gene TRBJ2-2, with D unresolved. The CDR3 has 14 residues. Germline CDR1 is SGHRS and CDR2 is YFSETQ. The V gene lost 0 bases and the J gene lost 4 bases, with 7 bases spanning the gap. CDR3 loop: CASSLERSTGELFF. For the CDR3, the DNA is TGCGCCAGCAGCTTGGAACGGAGCACCGGGGAGCTGTTTTTT.

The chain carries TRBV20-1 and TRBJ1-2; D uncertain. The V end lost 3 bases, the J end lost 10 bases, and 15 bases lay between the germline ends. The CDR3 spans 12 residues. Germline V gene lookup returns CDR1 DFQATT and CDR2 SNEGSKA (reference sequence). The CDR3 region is CSASPDRLPYTF. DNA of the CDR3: TGCAGTGCTAGTCCGGACCGCCTCCCCTACACCTTC.

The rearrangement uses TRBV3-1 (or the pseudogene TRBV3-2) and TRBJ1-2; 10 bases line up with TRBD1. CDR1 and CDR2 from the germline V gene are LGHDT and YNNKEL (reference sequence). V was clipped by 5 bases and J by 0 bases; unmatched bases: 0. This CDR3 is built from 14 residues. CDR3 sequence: CASSGTGANYGYTF. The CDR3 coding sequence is TGTGCCAGCAGCGGGACAGGGGCTAACTATGGCTACACCTTC.

In nucleotides, the CDR3 is TGTGCCAGCAGAAGACTAGCGGCCCGGCAGTACTTC. Protein: CASRRLAARQYF. The chain joins TRBV6-5 to TRBJ2-5, with TRBD2 matching 9 bases. The length of the CDR3 is 12 residues. V was pared by 6 bases and J by 11 bases, with 7 bases of the junction left unmatched. In germline, CDR1 is MNHEY, CDR2 SVGAGI.

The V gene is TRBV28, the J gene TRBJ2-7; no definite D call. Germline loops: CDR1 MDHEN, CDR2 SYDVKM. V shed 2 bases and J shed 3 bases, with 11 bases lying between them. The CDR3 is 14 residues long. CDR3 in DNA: TGTGCCAGCAGTTTAGAACAGTACTTCTACGAGCAGTACTTC. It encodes CASSLEQYFYEQYF.

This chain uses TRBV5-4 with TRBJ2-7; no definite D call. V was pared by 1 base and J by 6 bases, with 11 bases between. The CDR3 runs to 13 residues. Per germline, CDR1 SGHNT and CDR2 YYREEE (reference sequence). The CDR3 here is CASSLSSGSEQYF. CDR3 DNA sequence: TGTGCCAGCAGCTTGAGTTCGGGTAGCGAGCAGTACTTC.

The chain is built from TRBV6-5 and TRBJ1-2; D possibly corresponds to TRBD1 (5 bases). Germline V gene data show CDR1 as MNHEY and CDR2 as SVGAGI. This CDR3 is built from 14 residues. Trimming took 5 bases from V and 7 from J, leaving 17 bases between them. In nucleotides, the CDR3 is TGTGCCAGCAGTCCAAGTCAGGGTTTAGGTGGCTACACCTTC. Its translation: CASSPSQGLGGYTF.

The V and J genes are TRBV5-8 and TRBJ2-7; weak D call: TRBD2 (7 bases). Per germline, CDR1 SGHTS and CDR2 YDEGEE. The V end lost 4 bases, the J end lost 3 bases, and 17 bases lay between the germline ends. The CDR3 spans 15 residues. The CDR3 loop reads CASSRPGGSLYEQYF. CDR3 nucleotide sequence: TGTGCCAGCAGCCGACCGGGGGGCAGCCTCTACGAGCAGTACTTC.

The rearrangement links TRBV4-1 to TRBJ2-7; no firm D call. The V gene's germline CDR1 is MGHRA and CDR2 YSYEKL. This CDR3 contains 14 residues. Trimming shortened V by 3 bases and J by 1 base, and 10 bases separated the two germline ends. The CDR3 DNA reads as TGCGCCAGCAGCCAGGACGTTAATTCCTACGAGCAGTACTTC. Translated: CASSQDVNSYEQYF.

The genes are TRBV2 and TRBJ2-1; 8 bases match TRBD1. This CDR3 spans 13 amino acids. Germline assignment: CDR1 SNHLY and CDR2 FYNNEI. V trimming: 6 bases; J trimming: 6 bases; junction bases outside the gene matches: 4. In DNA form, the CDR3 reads TGTGCCAGCAGCCGGGGGACAGGCAATGAGCAGTTCTTC. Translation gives CASSRGTGNEQFF.

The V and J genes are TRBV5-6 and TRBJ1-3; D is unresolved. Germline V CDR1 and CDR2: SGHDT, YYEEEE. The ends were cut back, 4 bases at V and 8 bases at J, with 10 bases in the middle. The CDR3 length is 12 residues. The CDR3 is CASSGMTHTIYF. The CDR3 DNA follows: TGTGCCAGCAGCGGTATGACGCACACCATATATTTT. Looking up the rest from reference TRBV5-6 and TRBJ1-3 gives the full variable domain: DAGVTQSPTHLIKTRGQQVTLRCSPKSGHDTVSWYQQALGQGPQFIFQYYEEEERQRGNFPDRFSGHQFPNYSSELNVNALLLGDSALYLCASSGMTHTIYFGEGSWLTVV.

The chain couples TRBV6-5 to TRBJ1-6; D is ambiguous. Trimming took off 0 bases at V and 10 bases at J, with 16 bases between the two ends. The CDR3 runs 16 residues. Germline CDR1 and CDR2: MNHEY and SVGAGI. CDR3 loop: CASSYSWASLGSPLHF. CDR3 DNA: TGTGCCAGCAGTTACTCTTGGGCCTCTCTTGGGTCACCCCTCCACTTT.

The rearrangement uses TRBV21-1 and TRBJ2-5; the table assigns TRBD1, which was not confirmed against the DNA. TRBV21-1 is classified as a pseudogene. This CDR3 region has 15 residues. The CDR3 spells CASSKGAGGQETQYF. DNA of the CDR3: TGTGCCAGCAGCAAAGGCGCAGGGGGCCAAGAGACCCAGTACTTC.

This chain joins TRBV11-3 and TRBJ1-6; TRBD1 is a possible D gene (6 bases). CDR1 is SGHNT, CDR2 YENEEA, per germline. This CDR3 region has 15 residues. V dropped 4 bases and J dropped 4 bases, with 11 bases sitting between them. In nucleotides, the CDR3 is TGTGCCAGCAGCTCCTCCGGGACATATAATTCACCCCTCCACTTT. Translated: CASSSSGTYNSPLHF.

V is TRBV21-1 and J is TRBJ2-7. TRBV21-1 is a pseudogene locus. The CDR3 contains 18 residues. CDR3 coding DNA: TGTGCCAGCAGCAAAGAACCTCGTCTAGGGCGATACCCCTACGAGCAGTACTTC. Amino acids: CASSKEPRLGRYPYEQYF.

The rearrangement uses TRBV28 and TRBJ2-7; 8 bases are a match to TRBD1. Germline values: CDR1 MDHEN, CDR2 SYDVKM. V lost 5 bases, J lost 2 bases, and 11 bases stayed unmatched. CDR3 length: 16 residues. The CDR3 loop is CASSPGTGGGPYEQYF. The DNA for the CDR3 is TGTGCCAGCAGTCCCGGGACAGGCGGAGGTCCCTACGAGCAGTACTTC.

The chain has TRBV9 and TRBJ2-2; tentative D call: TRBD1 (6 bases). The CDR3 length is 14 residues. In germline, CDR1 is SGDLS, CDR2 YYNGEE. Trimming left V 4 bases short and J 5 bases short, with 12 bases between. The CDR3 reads CASSPGADTGELFF. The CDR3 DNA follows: TGTGCCAGCAGCCCAGGGGCAGATACCGGGGAGCTGTTTTTT.

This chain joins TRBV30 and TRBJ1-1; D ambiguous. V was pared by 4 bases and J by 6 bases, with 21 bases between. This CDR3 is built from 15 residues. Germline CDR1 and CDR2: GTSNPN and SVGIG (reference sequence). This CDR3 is CAWTPSPRRLAEAFF. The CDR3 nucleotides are TGTGCCTGGACCCCCAGCCCCAGGCGACTGGCTGAAGCTTTCTTT. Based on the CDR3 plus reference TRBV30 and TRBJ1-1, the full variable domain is SQTIHQWPATLVQPVGSPLSLECTVEGTSNPNLYWYRQAAGRGLQLLFYSVGIGQISSEVPQNLSASRPQDRQFILSSKKLLLSDSGFYLCAWTPSPRRLAEAFFGQGTRLTVV.

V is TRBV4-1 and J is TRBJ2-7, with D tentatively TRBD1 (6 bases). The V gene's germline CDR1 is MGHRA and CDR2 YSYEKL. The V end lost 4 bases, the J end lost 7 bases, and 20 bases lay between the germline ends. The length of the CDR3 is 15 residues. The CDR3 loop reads CASSPPRGQGSEQYF. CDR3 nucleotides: TGCGCCAGCAGCCCCCCCCGCGGGCAGGGGAGTGAGCAGTACTTC.

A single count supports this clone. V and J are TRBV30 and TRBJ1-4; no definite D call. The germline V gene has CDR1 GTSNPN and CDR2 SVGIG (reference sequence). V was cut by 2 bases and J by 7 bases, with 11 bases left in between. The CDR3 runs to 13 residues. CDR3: CAWSLESGEKLFF. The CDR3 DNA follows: TGTGCCTGGAGTCTTGAGTCGGGTGAAAAACTGTTTTTT.

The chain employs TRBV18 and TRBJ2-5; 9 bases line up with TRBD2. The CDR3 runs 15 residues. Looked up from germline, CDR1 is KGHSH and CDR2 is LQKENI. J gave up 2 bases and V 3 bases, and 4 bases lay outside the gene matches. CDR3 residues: CASSPGLAGQETQYF. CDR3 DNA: TGTGCCAGCTCACCTGGGCTAGCGGGACAAGAGACCCAGTACTTC.

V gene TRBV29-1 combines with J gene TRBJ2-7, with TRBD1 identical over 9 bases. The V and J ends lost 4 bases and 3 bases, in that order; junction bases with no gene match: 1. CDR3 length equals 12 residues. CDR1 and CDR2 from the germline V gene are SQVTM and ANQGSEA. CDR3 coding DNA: TGCAGCGTTGGGACAGGGGTCTACGAGCAGTACTTC. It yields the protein CSVGTGVYEQYF.